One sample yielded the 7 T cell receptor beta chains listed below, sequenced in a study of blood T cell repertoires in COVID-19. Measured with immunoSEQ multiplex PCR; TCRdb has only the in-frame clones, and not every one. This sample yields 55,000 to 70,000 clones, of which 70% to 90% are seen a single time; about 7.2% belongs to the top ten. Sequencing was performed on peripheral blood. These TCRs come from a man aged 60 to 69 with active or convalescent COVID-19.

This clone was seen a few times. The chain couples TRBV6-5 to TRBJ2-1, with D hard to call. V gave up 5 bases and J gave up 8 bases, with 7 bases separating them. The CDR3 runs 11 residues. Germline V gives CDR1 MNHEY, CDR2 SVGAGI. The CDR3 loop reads CASSTRDEQFF. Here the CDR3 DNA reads TGTGCCAGCAGTACCCGAGATGAGCAGTTCTTC.

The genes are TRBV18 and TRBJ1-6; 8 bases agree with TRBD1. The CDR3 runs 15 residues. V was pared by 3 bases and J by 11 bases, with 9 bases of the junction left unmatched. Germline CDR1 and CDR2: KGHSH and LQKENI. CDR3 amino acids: CASSPGTGADAPLHF. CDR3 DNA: TGTGCCAGCTCACCGGGGACAGGCGCCGACGCACCCCTCCACTTT.

CDR3 DNA: TGTGCCAGCAGCCAAGCCGGGACAGGGTACGGAAACACCATATATTTT. The encoded protein is CASSQAGTGYGNTIYF. V gene TRBV3-1 (or the pseudogene TRBV3-2) combines with J gene TRBJ1-3; TRBD1 matches 9 bases. The CDR3 is 16 amino acids. J gave up 4 bases and V 1 base, and 5 bases lay outside the gene matches. From germline, CDR1 is LGHDT and CDR2 YNNKEL (reference sequence).

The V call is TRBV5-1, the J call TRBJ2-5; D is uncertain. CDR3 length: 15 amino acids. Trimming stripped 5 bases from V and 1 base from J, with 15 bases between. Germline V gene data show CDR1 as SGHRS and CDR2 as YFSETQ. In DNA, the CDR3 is TGCGCCAGCAGACCTCGTTTAGACTTCCAAGAGACCCAGTACTTC. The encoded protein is CASRPRLDFQETQYF.

CDR3 protein: CASSNRDRENTEAFF. CDR3 DNA sequence: TGTGCCAGCAGCAACAGGGACAGGGAGAACACTGAAGCTTTCTTT. The chain joins TRBV21-1 to TRBJ1-1; the D segment call TRBD1 is taken from the table without a DNA check. TRBV21-1 corresponds to a pseudogene. The CDR3 is 15 residues long.

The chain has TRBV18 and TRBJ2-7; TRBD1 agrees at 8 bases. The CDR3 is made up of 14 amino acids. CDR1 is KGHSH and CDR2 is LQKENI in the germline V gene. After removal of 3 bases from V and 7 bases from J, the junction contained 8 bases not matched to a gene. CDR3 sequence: CASSPQGAAGEQYF. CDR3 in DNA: TGTGCCAGCTCACCGCAGGGGGCGGCGGGGGAGCAGTACTTC.

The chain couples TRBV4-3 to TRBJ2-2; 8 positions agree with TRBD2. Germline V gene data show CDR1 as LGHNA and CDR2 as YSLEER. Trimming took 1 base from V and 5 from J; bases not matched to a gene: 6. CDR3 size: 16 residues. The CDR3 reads CASSQVGGADTGELFF. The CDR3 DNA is TGCGCCAGCAGCCAAGTCGGGGGGGCCGATACCGGGGAGCTGTTTTTT.